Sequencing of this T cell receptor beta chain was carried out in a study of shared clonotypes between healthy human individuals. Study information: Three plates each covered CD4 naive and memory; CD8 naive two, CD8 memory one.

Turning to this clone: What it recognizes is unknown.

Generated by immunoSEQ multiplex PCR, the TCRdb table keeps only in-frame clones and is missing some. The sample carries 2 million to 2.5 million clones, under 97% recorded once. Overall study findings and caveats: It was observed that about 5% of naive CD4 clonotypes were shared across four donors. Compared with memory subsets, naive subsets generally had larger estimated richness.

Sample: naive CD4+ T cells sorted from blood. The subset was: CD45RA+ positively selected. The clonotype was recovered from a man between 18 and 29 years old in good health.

CDR3 sequence reads: CASSLKNTEAFF. The DNA of the CDR3 is TGTGCCAGCAGCTTGAAGAACACTGAAGCTTTCTTT. The chain carries TRBV5-4 and TRBJ1-1; D not certain. This CDR3 has 12 amino acids. Germline V CDR1 and CDR2: SGHNT, YYREEE (reference sequence). V was trimmed by 1 base and J by 1 base, leaving 2 bases between them.